The 3 T cell receptor beta chains listed next were all sequenced from one sample in a study of T cell responses to AZD1222 COVID-19 vaccine (dated by TCRdb to about 2021). Library preparation employed the immunoSEQ multiplex PCR assay. This is the immuneACCESS table as TCRdb keeps it, with only in-frame sequences that have V and J called. A part of the clones is gone; compared with another copy, unresolved V genes explain less than half, and the rest is unexplained. For this sample there are about 140,000 clones; roughly nine tenths appear just once. Approximately 3.1% of the sample goes to the ten largest clones. The time point label, as the study defines it: baseline before first vaccination. The sequencing here drew on peripheral blood, taken on day 0 of AZD1222 vaccination. These TCRs come from an adult in good health.

The chain is built from TRBV6-2 or TRBV6-3 and TRBJ2-1; 9 positions agree with TRBD2. This CDR3 has 16 residues. Germline V CDR1 and CDR2: MNHEY, SVGEGT. With 0 bases clipped from V and 10 bases from J, the junction kept 10 bases outside the gene matches. CDR3 residues: CASSYSISGRQREQFF. In DNA form, the CDR3 reads TGTGCCAGCAGTTACTCGATCAGCGGGAGGCAGAGGGAGCAGTTCTTC.

This clone came up once. V gene TRBV3-1 (or the pseudogene TRBV3-2) combines with J gene TRBJ1-2; no firm D call. The CDR3 is 13 amino acids. V lost 4 bases to trimming and J lost 6 bases, with 12 bases between them. CDR1 is LGHDT, CDR2 YNNKEL, per germline (reference sequence). The CDR3: CASSRRGPDGYTF. The DNA for the CDR3 is TGTGCCAGCAGCCGCCGAGGTCCTGATGGCTACACCTTC.

The chain employs TRBV7-9 and TRBJ1-6; 11 nucleotides align to TRBD1. This CDR3 is built from 14 residues. CDR1 and CDR2 from the germline V gene are SEHNR and FQNEAQ (reference sequence). V shed 5 bases, J shed 11 bases, and the junction held 5 bases outside the gene matches. The CDR3: CASSLGQGATPLHF. The CDR3 bases are TGTGCCAGCAGCCTAGGACAGGGGGCTACACCCCTCCACTTT.